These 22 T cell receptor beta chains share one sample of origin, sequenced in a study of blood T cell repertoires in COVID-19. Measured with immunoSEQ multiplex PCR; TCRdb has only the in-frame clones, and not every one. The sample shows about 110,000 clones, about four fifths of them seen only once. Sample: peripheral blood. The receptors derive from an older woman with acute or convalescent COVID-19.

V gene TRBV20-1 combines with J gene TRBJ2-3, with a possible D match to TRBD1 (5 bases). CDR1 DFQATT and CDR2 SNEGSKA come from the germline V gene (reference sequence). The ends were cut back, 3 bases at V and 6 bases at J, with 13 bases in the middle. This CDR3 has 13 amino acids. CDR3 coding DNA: TGCAGTGCTAGTACCCAGGGCTACGATACGCAGTATTTT. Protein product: CSASTQGYDTQYF.

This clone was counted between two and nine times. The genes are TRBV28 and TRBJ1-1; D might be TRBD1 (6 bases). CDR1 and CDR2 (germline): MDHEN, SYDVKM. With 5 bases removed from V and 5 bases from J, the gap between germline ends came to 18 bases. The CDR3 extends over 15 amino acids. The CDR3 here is CASSPRDTQKTEAFF. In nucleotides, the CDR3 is TGTGCCAGCAGTCCCCGGGACACCCAGAAAACTGAAGCTTTCTTT.

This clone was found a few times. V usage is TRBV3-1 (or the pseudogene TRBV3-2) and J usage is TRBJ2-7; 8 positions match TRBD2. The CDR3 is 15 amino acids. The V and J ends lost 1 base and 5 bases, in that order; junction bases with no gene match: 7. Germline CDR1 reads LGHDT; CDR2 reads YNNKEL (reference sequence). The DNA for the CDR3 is TGTGCCAGCAGCCAAGGAACTAGCGGTTCCAACGAGCAGTACTTC. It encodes CASSQGTSGSNEQYF.

CDR3 loop: CASSTDRKGNQPQHF. In nucleotides, the CDR3 is TGTGCCAGCTCTACCGACAGGAAAGGGAATCAGCCCCAGCATTTT. The genes are TRBV18 and TRBJ1-5; the D gene is possibly TRBD1 (6 bases). Germline loops: CDR1 KGHSH, CDR2 LQKENI. The CDR3 covers 15 residues. Trimming left V 6 bases short and J 4 bases short, with 16 bases between.

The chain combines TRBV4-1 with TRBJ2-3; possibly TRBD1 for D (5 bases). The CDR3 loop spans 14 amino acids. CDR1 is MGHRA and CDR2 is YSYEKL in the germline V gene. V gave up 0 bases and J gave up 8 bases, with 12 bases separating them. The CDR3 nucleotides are TGCGCCAGCAGCCAAGATCTTACAGGCCCTACGCAGTATTTT. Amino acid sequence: CASSQDLTGPTQYF.

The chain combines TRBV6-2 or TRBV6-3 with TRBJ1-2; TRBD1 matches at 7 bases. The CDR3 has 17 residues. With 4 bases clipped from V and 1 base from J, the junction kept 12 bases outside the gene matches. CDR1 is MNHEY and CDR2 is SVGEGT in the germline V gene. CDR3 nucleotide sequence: TGTGCCAGCAGTTTAGATGCAAACAGGGGTCGTAACTATGGCTACACCTTC. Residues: CASSLDANRGRNYGYTF.

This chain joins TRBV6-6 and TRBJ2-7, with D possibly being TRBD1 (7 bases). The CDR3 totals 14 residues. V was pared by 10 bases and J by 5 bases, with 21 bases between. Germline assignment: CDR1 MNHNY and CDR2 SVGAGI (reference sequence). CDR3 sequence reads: CATQGGVGLHEQYF. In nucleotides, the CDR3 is TGTGCCACTCAGGGGGGCGTTGGTTTACACGAGCAGTACTTC.

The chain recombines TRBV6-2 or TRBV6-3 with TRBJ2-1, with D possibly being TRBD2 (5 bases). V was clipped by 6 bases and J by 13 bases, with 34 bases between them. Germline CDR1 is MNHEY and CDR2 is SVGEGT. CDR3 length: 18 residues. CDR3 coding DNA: TGTGCCAGCAGCACCCCCCCGGGATTCAGGCAAGGGTCCCGTAAACAGTTCTTC. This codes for CASSTPPGFRQGSRKQFF.

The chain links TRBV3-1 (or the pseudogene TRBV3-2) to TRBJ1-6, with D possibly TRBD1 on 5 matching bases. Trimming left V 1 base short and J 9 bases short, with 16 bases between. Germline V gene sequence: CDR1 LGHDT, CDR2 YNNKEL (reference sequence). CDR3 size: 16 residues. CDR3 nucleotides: TGTGCCAGCAGCCAAGCCATGGGGGGTGGATTTTCACCCCTCCACTTT. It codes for CASSQAMGGGFSPLHF.

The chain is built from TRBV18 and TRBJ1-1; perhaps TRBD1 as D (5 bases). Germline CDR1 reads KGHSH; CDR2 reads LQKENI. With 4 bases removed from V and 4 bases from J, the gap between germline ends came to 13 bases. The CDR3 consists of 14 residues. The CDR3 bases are TGTGCCAGCTCACAACGACAGTTAGGCACTGAAGCTTTCTTT. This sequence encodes CASSQRQLGTEAFF.

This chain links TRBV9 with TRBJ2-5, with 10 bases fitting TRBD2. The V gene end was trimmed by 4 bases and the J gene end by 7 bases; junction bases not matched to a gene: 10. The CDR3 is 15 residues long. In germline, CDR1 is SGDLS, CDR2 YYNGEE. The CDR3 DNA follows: TGTGCCAGCAGCTCACAGCGGGAGGGCCTAGGGACCCAGTACTTC. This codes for CASSSQREGLGTQYF. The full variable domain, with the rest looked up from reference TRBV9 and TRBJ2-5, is DSGVTQTPKHLITATGQRVTLRCSPRSGDLSVYWYQQSLDQGLQFLIQYYNGEERAKGNILERFSAQQFPDLHSELNLSSLELGDSALYFCASSSQREGLGTQYFGPGTRLLVL.

CDR3: CAGGSSYNSPLHF. The CDR3, as DNA: TGTGCTGGCGGGAGCTCCTATAATTCACCCCTCCACTTT. J is TRBJ1-6 and V is TRBV30; D not resolved. The CDR3 is 13 amino acids. The V gene's germline CDR1 is GTSNPN and CDR2 SVGIG (reference sequence).

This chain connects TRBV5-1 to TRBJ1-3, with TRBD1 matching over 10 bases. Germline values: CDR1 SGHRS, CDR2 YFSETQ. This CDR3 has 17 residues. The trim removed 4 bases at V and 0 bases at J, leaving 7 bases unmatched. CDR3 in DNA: TGCGCCAGCAGCATAACGGGACAGGGGACCTCTGGAAACACCATATATTTT. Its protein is CASSITGQGTSGNTIYF.

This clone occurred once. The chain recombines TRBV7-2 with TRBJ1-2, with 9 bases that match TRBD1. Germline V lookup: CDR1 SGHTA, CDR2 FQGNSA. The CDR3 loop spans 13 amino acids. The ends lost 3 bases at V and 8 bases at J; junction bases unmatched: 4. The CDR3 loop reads CASSFGQGWGYTF. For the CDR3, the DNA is TGTGCCAGCAGCTTCGGACAGGGGTGGGGCTACACCTTC.

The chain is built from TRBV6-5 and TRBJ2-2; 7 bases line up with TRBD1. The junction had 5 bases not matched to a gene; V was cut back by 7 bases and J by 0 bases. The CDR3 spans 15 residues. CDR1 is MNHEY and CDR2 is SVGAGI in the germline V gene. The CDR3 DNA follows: TGTGCCAGCAAAAAAGGGGGCTCGAACACCGGGGAGCTGTTTTTT. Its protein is CASKKGGSNTGELFF.

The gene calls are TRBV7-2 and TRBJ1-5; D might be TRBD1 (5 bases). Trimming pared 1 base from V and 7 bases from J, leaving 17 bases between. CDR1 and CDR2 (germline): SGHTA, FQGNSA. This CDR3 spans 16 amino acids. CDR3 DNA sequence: TGTGCCAGCAGCTTAGAAAATGTGGGGGGGTACCAGCCCCAGCATTTT. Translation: CASSLENVGGYQPQHF.

The CDR3 loop is CASSSLAAGYEQYF. In DNA form, the CDR3 reads TGTGCCAGCAGCTCTCTAGCCGCCGGGTACGAGCAGTACTTC. The rearrangement joins TRBV5-6 to TRBJ2-7; perhaps TRBD2 as D (5 bases). V lost 3 bases and J lost 4, with 14 bases in between. From germline, CDR1 is SGHDT and CDR2 YYEEEE. The CDR3 consists of 14 residues.

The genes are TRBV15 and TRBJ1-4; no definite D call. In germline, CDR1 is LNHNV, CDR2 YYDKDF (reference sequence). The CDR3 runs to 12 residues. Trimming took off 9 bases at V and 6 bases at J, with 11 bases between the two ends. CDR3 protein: CATGVGYEKLFF. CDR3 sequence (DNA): TGTGCCACAGGTGTGGGCTATGAAAAACTGTTTTTT.

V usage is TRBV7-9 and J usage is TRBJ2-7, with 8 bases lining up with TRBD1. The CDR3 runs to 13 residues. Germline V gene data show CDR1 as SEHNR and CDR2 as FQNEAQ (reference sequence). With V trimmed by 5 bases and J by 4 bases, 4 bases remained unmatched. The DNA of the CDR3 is TGTGCCAGCAGCGATGGACAGGGTTACGAGCAGTACTTC. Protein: CASSDGQGYEQYF.

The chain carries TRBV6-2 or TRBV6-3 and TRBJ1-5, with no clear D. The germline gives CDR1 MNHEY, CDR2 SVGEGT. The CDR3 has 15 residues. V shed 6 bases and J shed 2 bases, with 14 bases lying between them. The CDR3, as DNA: TGTGCCAGCAGCTTACTCCCCCAGGGCAATCAGCCCCAGCATTTT. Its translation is CASSLLPQGNQPQHF.

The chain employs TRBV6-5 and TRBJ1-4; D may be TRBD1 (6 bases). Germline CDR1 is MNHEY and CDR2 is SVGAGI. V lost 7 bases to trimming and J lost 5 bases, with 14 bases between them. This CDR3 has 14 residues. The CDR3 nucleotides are TGTGCCAGCACCTCACCGGGGACAAATGAAAAACTGTTTTTT. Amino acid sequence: CASTSPGTNEKLFF.

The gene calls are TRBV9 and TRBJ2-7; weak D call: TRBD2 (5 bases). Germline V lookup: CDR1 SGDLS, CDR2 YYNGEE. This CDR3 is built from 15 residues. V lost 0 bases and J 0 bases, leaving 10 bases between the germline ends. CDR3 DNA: TGTGCCAGCAGCGTAGACGTTGGACTCTCCTACGAGCAGTACTTC. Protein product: CASSVDVGLSYEQYF.